The sequence of this T cell receptor (beta chain) was determined in a study of T cells after yellow fever vaccination. Study results and limitations: The study re-detected most primary-vaccination clones after the booster (approximately 96% CD4, approximately 88% CD8). Abundant clonotypes (contaminants from the bulk population) could be present in FACS-sorted repertoires. Though weaker, the secondary response peaked faster, on day 5 versus 15. There was a small share of clonotypes that showed up in both the CD4 and CD8 compartments.

This CDR3 has 16 residues. The V gene lost 2 bases and the J gene lost 4 bases, with 14 bases spanning the gap. Germline loops: CDR1 MNHEY, CDR2 SVGAGI. Using its own MiXCR run on the 5' RACE reads, TCRdb lists one record per CDR3 protein. This sample has tens of thousands of distinct CDR3 sequences; about 14% occur once, and the top ten carry about 26%. This TCR came from a man younger than 35 who received the YFV17D yellow fever vaccine. This specimen consisted of CD8+ T cells not binding an NS4B(214-222) dextramer, sorted from PBMCs, obtained 20 to 25 days after the first yellow fever vaccination. This chain joins TRBV6-5 and TRBJ2-2; D may correspond to TRBD1 or TRBD2 (5 bases each). Here the CDR3 reads CASSYRGLAGTGELFF. In nucleotides, the CDR3 is TGTGCCAGCAGTTACAGGGGCCTCGCGGGCACCGGGGAGCTGTTTTTT.